This T cell receptor (beta chain) was captured by sequencing in a study of regulatory T cells in long-lasting Graves disease. The time point is: newly diagnosed GD, antithyroid drugs for less than 3 months. The TCR library used RNA extracted from PBMCs. V lost 5 bases to trimming and J lost 6 bases; unmatched junction nucleotides: 8. The germline CDR1 and CDR2 sequences are PRHDT and FYEKMQ (reference sequence). The CDR3 totals 15 residues. Construction of the TCR beta libraries employed iRepertoire HTBI primers in conjunction with Arm-PCR of CDR3 regions. From the multiplex PCR reads, TCRdb called clonotypes with MiXCR, one entry per CDR3 protein. The sample includes hundreds of thousands of distinct CDR3 sequences, 16% of them seen just once. These same data were also listed under a study on T cells in Graves' hyperthyroidism and ophthalmopathy.

The starting material was peripheral blood mononuclear cells (PBMCs), obtained at new diagnosis, from a patient treated with antithyroid drugs. This TCR derives from a man aged 35 to 55 with Graves disease. V usage is TRBV13 and J usage is TRBJ2-3; 10 bases agree with TRBD2. This CDR3 reads CASSLERGGPDTQYF. The CDR3 DNA follows: TGTGCCAGCAGCCTGGAGCGGGGGGGCCCTGATACGCAGTATTTT.